This entry lists 17 T cell receptor beta chains sequenced from one sample in a study of vaccination effects on CD4 cells after COVID-19. Antigens of these TCRs are unknown. Using immunoSEQ multiplex PCR, the repertoire was profiled, and TCRdb retains in-frame clones only, with some absent. Among about 26,000 clones listed, roughly 85% were seen once. Under the ViraFEST assay, PBMC were stimulated with viral peptide pools so that antigen-specific CD4+ T cells expanded. Sequencing was performed afterwards. Having been cultured for about ten days, the cells underwent CD4+ T cell isolation. Vaccination of participants consisted of two doses of either the BNT162b2 or mRNA-1273 vaccine. Specimen: CD4+ T cells from PBMCs cultured with SARS-CoV-2 spike peptides, collected after COVID-19 vaccination. Receptors were obtained from a human donor who received a COVID-19 vaccine. Some clones in this sample may be carry-over from other donors' samples.

The rearrangement uses TRBV27 and TRBJ2-3, with D perhaps given as TRBD1 or TRBD2 (5 bases each). The CDR3 spans 16 residues. V lost 6 bases and J lost 2, with 18 bases in between. The germline CDR1 and CDR2 sequences are MNHEY and SMNVEV (reference sequence). The CDR3: CASRTYLRDHTDTQYF. The DNA for the CDR3 is TGTGCCAGCAGGACTTATCTCCGGGACCACACAGATACGCAGTATTTT.

Written as DNA, the CDR3 is TGCAGTGCTAGAGCCTACTATGGCTACACCTTC. Translation: CSARAYYGYTF. The chain combines TRBV20-1 with TRBJ1-2; D gene unclear. This CDR3 contains 11 residues. CDR1 DFQATT and CDR2 SNEGSKA come from the germline V gene (reference sequence). Trimming shortened V by 1 base and J by 3 bases, and 3 bases separated the two germline ends.

The CDR3 here is CASSPPASTDTQYF. The CDR3 DNA reads TGTGCCAGCTCACCACCGGCGAGCACAGATACGCAGTATTTT. The J gene is TRBJ2-3, the V gene TRBV18; D gene uncertain. Germline CDR1 reads KGHSH; CDR2 reads LQKENI. This CDR3 region has 14 residues. Trimming removed 0 bases from V and 0 bases from J, with 4 bases in between.

V is TRBV28 and J is TRBJ1-4, with D perhaps TRBD1 (6 bases). From germline, CDR1 is MDHEN and CDR2 SYDVKM. The CDR3 consists of 14 residues. The germline V and J ends were trimmed by 6 bases and 5 bases, with 13 bases remaining between them. The CDR3, as DNA: TGTGCCAGCAGCGCGGGGGGGCTGAATGAAAAACTGTTTTTT. Amino acid sequence: CASSAGGLNEKLFF.

The rearrangement links TRBV9 to TRBJ2-2; 9 nucleotides agree with TRBD1. CDR3 length equals 16 residues. After removal of 4 bases from V and 4 bases from J, the junction contained 8 bases not matched to a gene. CDR1 and CDR2 (germline): SGDLS, YYNGEE. DNA for the CDR3: TGTGCCAGCAGCCTGATTGGGACAGGGTTCACCGGGGAGCTGTTTTTT. Protein product: CASSLIGTGFTGELFF.

The V and J genes are TRBV24-1 and TRBJ2-3, with D possibly matching TRBD2 (6 bases). Germline CDR1 reads KGHDR; CDR2 reads SFDVKD. The CDR3 extends over 14 amino acids. V lost 5 bases and J lost 4, with 12 bases in between. The CDR3 here is CATSGSTGADTQYF. The CDR3 region has the DNA TGTGCCACCAGTGGTTCGACGGGGGCAGATACGCAGTATTTT.

This clone was seen a single time. The chain links TRBV6-1 to TRBJ1-4; D is ambiguous. With 0 bases removed from V and 3 bases from J, the gap between germline ends came to 8 bases. The germline V gene encodes CDR1 MNHNS and CDR2 SASEGT. This CDR3 has 15 residues. CDR3 residues: CASSEAKGPNEKLFF. The CDR3 DNA follows: TGTGCCAGCAGTGAAGCGAAGGGTCCTAATGAAAAACTGTTTTTT.

To note about this clone: A read error may be the cause here, since a much bigger clone is one base away. The chain uses TRBV12-3 or TRBV12-4 and TRBJ2-5; possibly TRBD1 or TRBD2 for D (5 bases each). The CDR3 contains 11 residues. Trimming took off 7 bases at V and 10 bases at J, with 13 bases between the two ends. The chain's CDR3 is CASNGGFFQYF. In DNA form, the CDR3 reads TGTGCCAGCAATGGGGGTTTCTTCCAGTACTTC.

This chain uses TRBV6-5 with TRBJ1-5; 7 positions agree with TRBD1. The CDR3 runs to 14 residues. Germline assignment: CDR1 MNHEY and CDR2 SVGAGI. After removal of 5 bases from V and 6 bases from J, the junction contained 7 bases not matched to a gene. CDR3 sequence reads: CASSPQGVTQPQHF. The CDR3 DNA reads as TGTGCCAGCAGTCCGCAGGGGGTCACTCAGCCCCAGCATTTT.

This chain links TRBV6-2 or TRBV6-3 with TRBJ1-2; TRBD1 aligns across 8 bases. The CDR3 extends over 12 amino acids. The ends lost 5 bases at V and 5 bases at J; junction bases unmatched: 1. In germline, CDR1 is MNHEY, CDR2 SVGEGT. This CDR3 is CASSRQGYGYTF. CDR3 sequence (DNA): TGTGCCAGCAGTCGACAGGGGTATGGCTACACCTTC.

The chain employs TRBV30 and TRBJ1-4; D gene unclear. Looked up from germline, CDR1 is GTSNPN and CDR2 is SVGIG (reference sequence). Trimming left V 8 bases short and J 2 bases short, with 12 bases between. The CDR3 consists of 13 residues. The CDR3 DNA follows: TGTGCCGGATCGACGGCGACTAATGAAAAACTGTTTTTT. This gives the protein CAGSTATNEKLFF.

The V gene is TRBV5-1, the J gene TRBJ1-3; TRBD1 might be the D (5 bases). Germline assignment: CDR1 SGHRS and CDR2 YFSETQ. The CDR3 totals 15 residues. Trimming stripped 4 bases from V and 2 bases from J, with 13 bases between. Here the CDR3 DNA reads TGCGCCAGCAGCCTAAAATCGGGGCCTGGAAACACCATATATTTT. Residues: CASSLKSGPGNTIYF.

This clone was detected only once. This rearrangement joins TRBV6-5 to TRBJ1-4, with D perhaps TRBD1 (6 bases). Trimming removed 10 bases at V and 7 bases at J, with 19 bases between. CDR1 and CDR2 from the germline V gene are MNHEY and SVGAGI. This CDR3 contains 14 residues. CDR3 bases: TGTGCCAACAGGGTGGGGGGAGGAATTGAAAAACTGTTTTTT. This gives the protein CANRVGGGIEKLFF.

This clone was observed a few times. The chain is built from TRBV2 and TRBJ2-5, with 7 bases fitting TRBD2. Trimming at V came to 7 bases and at J to 2 bases, leaving 7 bases not matched to a gene. The CDR3 sequence is 14 residues long. Germline CDR1 SNHLY, CDR2 FYNNEI. The CDR3 region is CASTGTNRQETQYF. DNA for the CDR3: TGTGCCAGCACCGGGACTAACCGACAAGAGACCCAGTACTTC.

The genes are TRBV10-3 and TRBJ1-2; D possibly corresponds to TRBD1 (6 bases). The V gene's germline CDR1 is ENHRY and CDR2 SYGVKD. The CDR3 is 16 residues long. The V and J ends lost 6 bases and 0 bases respectively, with 17 bases between them. CDR3 region: CAISPGHKFPNYGYTF. The DNA for the CDR3 is TGTGCCATCAGCCCGGGACACAAATTTCCTAACTATGGCTACACCTTC.

V is TRBV6-1 and J is TRBJ2-1; a weak D match, TRBD2 (7 bases). Germline assignment: CDR1 MNHNS and CDR2 SASEGT. The CDR3 contains 15 residues. V was trimmed by 10 bases and J by 4 bases, leaving 20 bases between them. CDR3 sequence: CATSYPGGRYNEQFF. CDR3 nucleotides: TGTGCCACCTCCTATCCGGGGGGCCGTTACAATGAGCAGTTCTTC.

The CDR3 sequence: CASSLAGVSNEKLFF. In DNA, the CDR3 is TGTGCCAGCAGCTTAGCGGGTGTCTCTAATGAAAAACTGTTTTTT. The J gene is TRBJ1-4, the V gene TRBV7-8; D call uncertain. The CDR3 is 15 residues long. Looked up from germline, CDR1 is SGHVS and CDR2 is FQNEAQ. Trimming took off 0 bases at V and 3 bases at J, with 8 bases between the two ends.